The subject of this entry is one T cell receptor (beta chain). Its antigen is unidentified. Indicated treatment: AdE1-LMPpoly-expanded autologous EBV-specific T-cell therapy followed by anti-PD-1 nivolumab. The data were obtained in a study of EBV T-cell therapy then PD-1 blockade in nasopharyngeal carcinoma. CDR3 length: 18 amino acids. Germline CDR1 is LNHNV and CDR2 is YYDKDF (reference sequence). V was cut by 3 bases and J by 0 bases, with 15 bases left in between. The repertoire was sequenced with immunoSEQ multiplex PCR; TCRdb's copy has only in-frame clones and lacks some. The table has roughly 22,000 clones, approximately 80% seen once.

The receptor's source is a man in his forties with nasopharyngeal carcinoma. The chain has TRBV15 and TRBJ2-6; unclear D gene. This specimen was CD8+ T cells from blood, taken at day -245 from a patient whose treatment included autologous EBV-specific T cells and nivolumab. CDR3 coding DNA: TGTGCCACCAGCAGTTCCATGAGCAGCATCTCTGGGGCCAACGTCCTGACTTTC. This encodes CATSSSMSSISGANVLTF.